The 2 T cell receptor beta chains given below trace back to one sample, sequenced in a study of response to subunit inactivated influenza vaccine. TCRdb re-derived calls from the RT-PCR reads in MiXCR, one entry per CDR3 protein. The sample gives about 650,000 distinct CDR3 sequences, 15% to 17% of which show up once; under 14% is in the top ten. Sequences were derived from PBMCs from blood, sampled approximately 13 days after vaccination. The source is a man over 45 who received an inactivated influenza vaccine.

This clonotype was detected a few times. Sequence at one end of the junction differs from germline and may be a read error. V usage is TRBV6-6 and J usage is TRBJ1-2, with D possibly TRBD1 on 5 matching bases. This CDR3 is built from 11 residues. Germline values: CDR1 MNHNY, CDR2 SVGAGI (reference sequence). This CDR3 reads CASSYSEGRTF. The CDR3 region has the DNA TGTGCCAGCAGTTACTCAGAGGGGAGGACTTTC.

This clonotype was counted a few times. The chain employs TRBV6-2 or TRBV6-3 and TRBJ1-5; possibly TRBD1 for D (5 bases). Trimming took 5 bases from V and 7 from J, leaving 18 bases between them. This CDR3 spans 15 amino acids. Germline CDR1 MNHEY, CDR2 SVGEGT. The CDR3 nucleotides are TGTGCCAGCAGTAAAGTAGGGGCGGTCAGACAGCCCCAGCATTTT. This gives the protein CASSKVGAVRQPQHF.